These 28 T cell receptor beta chains were sequenced from one sample in a study of T-cell memory formation after mild COVID-19. MiXCR, run by TCRdb on the 5' RACE reads, gives a single entry per CDR3 protein. Seen here are a few hundred thousand distinct CDR3 sequences, roughly 24% observed once, and the top ten hold around 8.7%. Sequences were obtained from PBMCs or a T cell subset sorted from them (not recorded which). All receptors come from an adult woman who had mild COVID-19 (a few samples of this study predate the infection). Cell type and time point are not known.

This clonotype was seen only a few times. This chain connects TRBV9 to TRBJ2-7, with no clear D. The V gene's germline CDR1 is SGDLS and CDR2 YYNGEE. The V end was cut by 0 bases, the J end by 3 bases, with 13 bases between. CDR3 length: 15 residues. The CDR3 reads CASSVGPVGNYEQYF. CDR3 sequence (DNA): TGTGCCAGCAGCGTAGGGCCCGTAGGAAACTACGAGCAGTACTTC.

This clonotype has more than one count but fewer than ten. The CDR3 region has the DNA TGTGCCAGCAGCGCCAACACAGGGGGCGGGCAGTACTTC. This sequence encodes CASSANTGGGQYF. The chain is built from TRBV9 and TRBJ2-7; 9 nucleotides align to TRBD1. The CDR3 is 13 amino acids. J was trimmed by 9 bases and V by 3 bases; bases with no gene match: 7. CDR1 SGDLS and CDR2 YYNGEE come from the germline V gene.

The chain joins TRBV3-1 to TRBJ1-1, with 7 bases identical to TRBD1. CDR3 size: 12 residues. Germline V gene sequence: CDR1 LGHDT, CDR2 YNNKEL (reference sequence). J gave up 14 bases and V 4 bases, and 10 bases lay outside the gene matches. CDR3 DNA: TGTGCCAGCAGCCCGCTGGGACAGAAGGGCTTCTTT. It specifies CASSPLGQKGFF.

The CDR3 DNA reads as TGCAGTGCTAGAGATCTGGGGAGTTATGGCTACACCTTC. Translated, it gives CSARDLGSYGYTF. The gene calls are TRBV20-1 and TRBJ1-2, with no clear D. The CDR3 has 13 amino acids. With 0 bases removed from V and 5 bases from J, the gap between germline ends came to 10 bases. The germline CDR1 and CDR2 sequences are DFQATT and SNEGSKA (reference sequence).

The chain is built from TRBV13 and TRBJ2-7; 15 nucleotides align to TRBD2. In germline, CDR1 is PRHDT, CDR2 FYEKMQ (reference sequence). The CDR3 loop spans 18 amino acids. With V trimmed by 5 bases and J by 3 bases, 11 bases remained unmatched. The chain's CDR3 is CASSAPRTSGRAGYEQYF. DNA of the CDR3: TGTGCCAGCAGCGCTCCGCGGACTAGCGGGAGGGCGGGCTACGAGCAGTACTTC.

The chain carries TRBV9 and TRBJ2-1; 10 nucleotides agree with TRBD2. This CDR3 is 16 amino acids long. Germline V CDR1 and CDR2: SGDLS, YYNGEE. Losses at the gene ends were 4 bases for V and 5 bases for J; bases not matched to a gene: 9. The CDR3 DNA reads as TGTGCCAGCAGCCCTCCGGGACTAGCGTCTAACAATGAGCAGTTCTTC. This gives the protein CASSPPGLASNNEQFF.

In its sample, this clonotype was seen a few times. V usage is TRBV6-1 and J usage is TRBJ1-1, with 7 bases matching TRBD1. Germline CDR1 reads MNHNS; CDR2 reads SASEGT. Unmatched junction bases numbered 12, after V lost 5 bases and J lost 3 bases. This CDR3 contains 16 residues. The CDR3 region has the DNA TGTGCCAGCAGTTCCCCTCAGGGGGTTCGGGACACTGAAGCTTTCTTT. Translated, it gives CASSSPQGVRDTEAFF.

This clonotype was detected a few times. The chain recombines TRBV7-8 with TRBJ2-3; D perhaps matches TRBD1 (6 bases). The V gene lost 2 bases and the J gene lost 5 bases, with 26 bases spanning the gap. The CDR3 covers 19 residues. Germline CDR1 is SGHVS and CDR2 is FQNEAQ. CDR3 loop: CASSLFNTAHRAVGDTQYF. In nucleotides, the CDR3 is TGTGCCAGCAGCTTATTTAACACGGCCCACAGGGCCGTGGGAGATACGCAGTATTTT. The full variable domain, completed using reference TRBV7-8 and TRBJ2-3, is GAGVSQSPRYKVAKRGQDVALRCDPISGHVSLFWYQQALGQGPEFLTYFQNEAQLDKSGLPSDRFFAERPEGSVSTLKIQRTQQEDSAVYLCASSLFNTAHRAVGDTQYFGPGTRLTVL.

This clonotype has a handful of counts. This rearrangement joins TRBV20-1 to TRBJ2-2; 7 nucleotides match TRBD2. The CDR3 has 13 amino acids. Germline V gives CDR1 DFQATT, CDR2 SNEGSKA (reference sequence). The J segment lost 6 bases and the V segment lost 6 bases, leaving 7 bases of the junction unmatched. DNA for the CDR3: TGCAGTGCCCCCGGACTAGTATCCGGGGAGCTGTTTTTT. Translating gives CSAPGLVSGELFF.

This clonotype has more than one count but fewer than ten. The J gene is TRBJ2-5, the V gene TRBV12-3 or TRBV12-4, with 8 positions matching TRBD2. The CDR3 runs 12 residues. The V gene end was trimmed by 4 bases and the J gene end by 9 bases; junction bases not matched to a gene: 4. CDR3 amino acids: CASSYPGGAQYF. The DNA of the CDR3 is TGTGCCAGCAGTTATCCCGGGGGGGCCCAGTACTTC.

The chain carries TRBV7-9 and TRBJ2-1; 7 bases agree with TRBD1. This CDR3 has 14 amino acids. Germline lookup yields CDR1 SEHNR and CDR2 FQNEAQ (reference sequence). V shed 0 bases and J 15 bases; nucleotides not matched to a gene: 11. CDR3 DNA sequence: TGTGCCAGCAGCTTAGCAGTTCAAAGCACAGGGGCGTTCTTC. Its translation: CASSLAVQSTGAFF.

This clonotype was recorded a few times. The chain employs TRBV5-1 and TRBJ2-1, with a tentative D call TRBD1 (5 bases). The CDR3 contains 16 residues. V was pared by 4 bases and J by 5 bases, with 19 bases between. Germline V gives CDR1 SGHRS, CDR2 YFSETQ. As DNA, the CDR3 is TGCGCCAGCAGCCCTGGATTGTCCTTAGGGGACAATGAGCAGTTCTTC. It yields the protein CASSPGLSLGDNEQFF.

In this sample, this clonotype turned up many times. The V gene is TRBV4-1, the J gene TRBJ1-2, with D possibly being TRBD1 (5 bases). The V gene lost 4 bases and the J gene lost 3 bases, with 9 bases spanning the gap. CDR1 MGHRA and CDR2 YSYEKL come from the germline V gene. CDR3 length: 13 residues. The CDR3 DNA sequence: TGCGCCAGCAGCCCCAGGGTGGACTATGGCTACACCTTC. It yields the protein CASSPRVDYGYTF.

The rearrangement uses TRBV7-2 and TRBJ1-4, with 12 bases lining up with TRBD1. After removal of 1 base from V and 4 bases from J, the junction contained 4 bases not matched to a gene. This CDR3 is built from 17 residues. From germline, CDR1 is SGHTA and CDR2 FQGNSA. The chain's CDR3 is CASSLVGQGASNEKLFF. CDR3 in DNA: TGTGCCAGCAGCTTAGTGGGACAGGGGGCGAGTAATGAAAAACTGTTTTTT. The full variable domain, completed using reference TRBV7-2 and TRBJ1-4, is GAGVSQSPSNKVTEKGKDVELRCDPISGHTALYWYRQSLGQGLEFLIYFQGNSAPDKSGLPSDRFSAERTGGSVSTLTIQRTQQEDSAVYLCASSLVGQGASNEKLFFGSGTQLSVL.

This clonotype was counted only a few times. The rearrangement uses TRBV24-1 and TRBJ2-5, with 7 bases lining up with TRBD2. The CDR3 consists of 15 residues. The V gene end was trimmed by 3 bases and the J gene end by 2 bases; junction bases not matched to a gene: 5. CDR1 is KGHDR, CDR2 SFDVKD, per germline. The CDR3 DNA is TGTGCCACCAGTGATAAGCGGGGTCCACAAGAGACCCAGTACTTC. Its protein product is CATSDKRGPQETQYF.

In this sample, this clonotype turned up a few times. V and J are TRBV6-2 or TRBV6-3 and TRBJ2-7; possibly TRBD2 for D (6 bases). V dropped 2 bases and J dropped 2 bases, with 10 bases sitting between them. Germline CDR1 reads MNHEY; CDR2 reads SVGEGT. This CDR3 is 14 amino acids long. The chain's CDR3 is CASSYRRGPYEQYF. CDR3 nucleotide sequence: TGTGCCAGCAGTTACCGGCGGGGCCCCTACGAGCAGTACTTC.

This clonotype was recorded a few times. The chain recombines TRBV18 with TRBJ1-1; 7 bases are shared with TRBD1. The V segment lost 8 bases and the J segment 5 bases; nucleotides outside the gene matches: 8. The CDR3 has 13 amino acids. Germline loops: CDR1 KGHSH, CDR2 LQKENI. CDR3 sequence reads: CASRDRAGTEAFF. The CDR3 DNA is TGTGCCAGCCGCGACAGGGCGGGGACTGAAGCTTTCTTT.

The genes are TRBV18 and TRBJ2-3; 7 positions agree with TRBD2. Germline-derived CDR1 and CDR2 are KGHSH and LQKENI. J lost 0 bases, V lost 2 bases, and 2 bases had no gene match. The CDR3 is made up of 15 amino acids. CDR3 region: CASSPWEGSTDTQYF. The CDR3 DNA is TGTGCCAGCTCACCATGGGAGGGAAGCACAGATACGCAGTATTTT. Using reference TRBV18 and TRBJ2-3 for the parts outside the CDR3, the full variable domain is NAGVMQNPRHLVRRRGQEARLRCSPMKGHSHVYWYRQLPEEGLKFMVYLQKENIIDESGMPKERFSAEFPKEGPSILRIQQVVRGDSAAYFCASSPWEGSTDTQYFGPGTRLTVL.

The rearrangement joins TRBV5-1 to TRBJ1-3; D is unresolved. The CDR3 has 14 residues. Germline values: CDR1 SGHRS, CDR2 YFSETQ. Trimming left V 5 bases short and J 4 bases short, with 13 bases between. The chain's CDR3 is CASRRLGEGNTIYF. The CDR3 nucleotides are TGCGCCAGCAGGAGGCTGGGAGAGGGAAACACCATATATTTT.

This clonotype was counted at least ten times. The chain couples TRBV3-1 to TRBJ1-6, with 8 nucleotides matching TRBD1. The CDR3 extends over 15 amino acids. The junction had 5 bases not matched to a gene; V was cut back by 1 base and J by 9 bases. CDR1 and CDR2 from the germline V gene are LGHDT and YNNKEL (reference sequence). CDR3 bases: TGTGCCAGCAGCCAAGTCGGACAGGGTCTTTCACCCCTCCACTTT. It yields the protein CASSQVGQGLSPLHF.

This clonotype has only a few counts. The chain links TRBV5-5 to TRBJ1-1; 7 bases align to TRBD1. Germline-derived CDR1 and CDR2 are SGHKS and YYEKEE (reference sequence). This CDR3 has 14 residues. The V and J ends lost 4 bases and 3 bases, in that order; junction bases with no gene match: 6. In nucleotides, the CDR3 is TGTGCCAGCAGCCTTGACAGGGTGGACACTGAAGCTTTCTTT. It is translated as CASSLDRVDTEAFF.

The chain links TRBV6-2 or TRBV6-3 to TRBJ2-1; D is uncertain. CDR1 MNHEY and CDR2 SVGEGT come from the germline V gene. There are 14 residues in the CDR3. V lost 10 bases and J 1 base, leaving 14 bases between the germline ends. The CDR3 here is CATKRPTSYNEQFF. The CDR3 coding sequence is TGTGCCACCAAAAGGCCAACATCCTACAATGAGCAGTTCTTC.

This clonotype was seen more than once but under ten times. The chain couples TRBV2 to TRBJ1-2; D remains unclear. Deletions cut 0 bases from V and 5 bases from J, with 4 bases between. CDR1 is SNHLY, CDR2 FYNNEI, per germline. The length of the CDR3 is 12 residues. CDR3 nucleotide sequence: TGTGCCAGCAGTGAAGCGCCTTATGGCTACACCTTC. This gives the protein CASSEAPYGYTF.

This clonotype was seen more than once but under ten times. One end of the junction is discordant with germline, which a read error may explain. The chain combines TRBV5-1 with TRBJ2-3; D is unresolved. Looked up from germline, CDR1 is SGHRS and CDR2 is YFSETQ. This CDR3 has 13 amino acids. The CDR3 DNA is TGCGCCAGCAGCTTGGCCAGCAGAGATACGCAGTATTTT. It encodes CASSLASRDTQYF. Variable domain in full (rest from reference TRBV5-1 and TRBJ2-3): KAGVTQTPRYLIKTRGQQVTLSCSPISGHRSVSWYQQTPGQGLQFLFEYFSETQRNKGNFPGRFSGRQFSNSRSEMNVSTLELGDSALYLCASSLASRDTQYFGPGTRLTVL.

This clonotype was seen only a few times. The rearrangement joins TRBV15 to TRBJ2-7; D is undetermined. Trimming took 0 bases from V and 2 from J, leaving 14 bases between them. This CDR3 comprises 16 residues. Looked up from germline, CDR1 is LNHNV and CDR2 is YYDKDF (reference sequence). The CDR3 DNA is TGTGCCACCAGCAGAGAAACCCTGAGTGGTGCCTACGAGCAGTACTTC. Translating it yields CATSRETLSGAYEQYF.

This sequence joins TRBV4-1 and TRBJ2-2; D perhaps matches TRBD2 (6 bases). Trimming shortened V by 5 bases and J by 4 bases, and 14 bases separated the two germline ends. This CDR3 region has 15 residues. The germline CDR1 and CDR2 sequences are MGHRA and YSYEKL. The CDR3, as DNA: TGCGCCAGCAGCTTCAGGGTGGGGGGCACCGGGGAGCTGTTTTTT. This gives the protein CASSFRVGGTGELFF.

The chain employs TRBV27 and TRBJ1-1, with D perhaps TRBD1 (5 bases). Germline V gene lookup returns CDR1 MNHEY and CDR2 SMNVEV (reference sequence). This CDR3 comprises 13 residues. V was trimmed by 4 bases and J by 4 bases, leaving 10 bases between them. CDR3 loop: CASSSWGGTEAFF. The CDR3 DNA is TGTGCCAGCAGTTCTTGGGGGGGCACTGAAGCTTTCTTT.

V is TRBV9 and J is TRBJ2-7, with 7 bases aligning to TRBD2. The CDR3 runs to 16 residues. CDR1 and CDR2 from the germline V gene are SGDLS and YYNGEE. Trimming took 4 bases from V and 0 from J; bases not matched to a gene: 10. The CDR3 loop reads CASSPDSGTTSYEQYF. Here the CDR3 DNA reads TGTGCCAGCAGCCCGGACTCCGGGACTACCTCCTACGAGCAGTACTTC.